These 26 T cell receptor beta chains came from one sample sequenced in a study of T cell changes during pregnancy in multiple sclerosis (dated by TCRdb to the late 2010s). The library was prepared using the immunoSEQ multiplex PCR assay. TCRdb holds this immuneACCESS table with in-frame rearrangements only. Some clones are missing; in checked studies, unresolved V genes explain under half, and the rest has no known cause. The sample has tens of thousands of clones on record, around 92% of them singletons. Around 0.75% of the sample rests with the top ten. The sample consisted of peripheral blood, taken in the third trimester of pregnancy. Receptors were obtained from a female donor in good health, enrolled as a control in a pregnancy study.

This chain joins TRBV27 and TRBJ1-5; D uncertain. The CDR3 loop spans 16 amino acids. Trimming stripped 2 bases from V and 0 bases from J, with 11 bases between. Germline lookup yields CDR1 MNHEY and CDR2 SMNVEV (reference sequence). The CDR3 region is CASSLRTDPSNQPQHF. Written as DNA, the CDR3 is TGTGCCAGCAGTTTACGTACAGACCCTAGCAATCAGCCCCAGCATTTT.

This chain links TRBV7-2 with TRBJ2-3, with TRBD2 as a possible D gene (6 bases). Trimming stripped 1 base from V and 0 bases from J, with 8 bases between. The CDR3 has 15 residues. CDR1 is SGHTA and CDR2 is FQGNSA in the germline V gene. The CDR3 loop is CASSLDGTSTDTQYF. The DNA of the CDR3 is TGTGCCAGCAGCTTAGACGGGACTAGCACAGATACGCAGTATTTT.

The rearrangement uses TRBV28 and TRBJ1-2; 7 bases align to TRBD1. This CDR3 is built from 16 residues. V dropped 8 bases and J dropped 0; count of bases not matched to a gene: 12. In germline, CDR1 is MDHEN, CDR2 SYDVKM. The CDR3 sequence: CASQGGQGSSNYGYTF. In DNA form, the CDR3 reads TGTGCCAGCCAGGGGGGCCAGGGGTCTTCTAACTATGGCTACACCTTC.

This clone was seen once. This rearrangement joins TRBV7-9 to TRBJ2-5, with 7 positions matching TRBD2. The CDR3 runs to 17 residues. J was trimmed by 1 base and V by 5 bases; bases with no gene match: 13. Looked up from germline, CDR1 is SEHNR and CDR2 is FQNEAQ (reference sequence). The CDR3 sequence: CASSHGSGVTGQETQYF. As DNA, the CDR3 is TGTGCCAGCAGCCACGGAAGCGGGGTTACGGGCCAAGAGACCCAGTACTTC.

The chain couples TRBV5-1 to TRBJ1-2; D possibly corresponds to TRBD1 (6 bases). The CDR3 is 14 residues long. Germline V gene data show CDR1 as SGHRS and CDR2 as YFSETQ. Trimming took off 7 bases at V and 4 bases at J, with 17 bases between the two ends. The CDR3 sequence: CASREETGSYGYTF. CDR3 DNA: TGCGCCAGCCGGGAAGAGACAGGATCCTATGGCTACACCTTC. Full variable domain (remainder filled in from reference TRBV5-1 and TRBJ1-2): KAGVTQTPRYLIKTRGQQVTLSCSPISGHRSVSWYQQTPGQGLQFLFEYFSETQRNKGNFPGRFSGRQFSNSRSEMNVSTLELGDSALYLCASREETGSYGYTFGSGTRLTVV.

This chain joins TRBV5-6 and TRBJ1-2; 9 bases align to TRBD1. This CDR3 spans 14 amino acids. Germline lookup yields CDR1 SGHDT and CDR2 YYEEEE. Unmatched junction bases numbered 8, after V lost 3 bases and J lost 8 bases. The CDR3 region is CASSSLQGAEGYTF. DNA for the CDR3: TGTGCCAGCAGCTCGCTACAGGGGGCGGAGGGCTACACCTTC. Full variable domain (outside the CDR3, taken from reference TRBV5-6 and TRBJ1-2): DAGVTQSPTHLIKTRGQQVTLRCSPKSGHDTVSWYQQALGQGPQFIFQYYEEEERQRGNFPDRFSGHQFPNYSSELNVNALLLGDSALYLCASSSLQGAEGYTFGSGTRLTVV.

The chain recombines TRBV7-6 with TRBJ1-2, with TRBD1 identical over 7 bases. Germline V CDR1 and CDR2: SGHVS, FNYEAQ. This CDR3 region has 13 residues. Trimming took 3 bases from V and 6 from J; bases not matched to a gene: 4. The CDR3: CASSFTGADGYTF. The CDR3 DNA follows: TGTGCCAGCAGCTTCACAGGGGCCGATGGCTACACCTTC.

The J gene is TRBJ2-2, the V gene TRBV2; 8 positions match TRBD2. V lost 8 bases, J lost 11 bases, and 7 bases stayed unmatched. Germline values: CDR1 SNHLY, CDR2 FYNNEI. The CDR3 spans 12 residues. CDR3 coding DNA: TGTGCCAGCGGACTAGCAGGTTACGAGCTGTTTTTT. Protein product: CASGLAGYELFF.

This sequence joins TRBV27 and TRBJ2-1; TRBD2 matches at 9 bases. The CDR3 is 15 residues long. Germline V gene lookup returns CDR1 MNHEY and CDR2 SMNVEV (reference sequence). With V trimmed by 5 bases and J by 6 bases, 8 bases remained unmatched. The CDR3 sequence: CASSPIAGDPNEQFF. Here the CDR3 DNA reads TGTGCCAGCAGTCCCATAGCGGGAGACCCCAATGAGCAGTTCTTC.

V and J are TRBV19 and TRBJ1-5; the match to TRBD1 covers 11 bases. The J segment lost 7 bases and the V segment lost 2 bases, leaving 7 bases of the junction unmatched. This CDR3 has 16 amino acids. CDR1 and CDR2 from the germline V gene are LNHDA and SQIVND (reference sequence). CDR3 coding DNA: TGTGCCAGTAGTATACGAGGGACAGGGGGAACCCAGCCCCAGCATTTT. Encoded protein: CASSIRGTGGTQPQHF.

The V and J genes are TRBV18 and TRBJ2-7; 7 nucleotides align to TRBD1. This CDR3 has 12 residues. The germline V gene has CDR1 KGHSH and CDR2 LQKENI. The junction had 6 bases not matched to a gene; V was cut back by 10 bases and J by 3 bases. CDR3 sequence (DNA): TGTGCCACTGGACAGGTTTACTACGAGCAGTACTTC. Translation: CATGQVYYEQYF.

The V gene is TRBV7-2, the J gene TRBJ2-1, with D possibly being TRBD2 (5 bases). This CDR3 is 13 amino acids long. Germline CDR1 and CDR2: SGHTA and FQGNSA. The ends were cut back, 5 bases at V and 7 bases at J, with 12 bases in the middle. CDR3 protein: CASSPGLGNEQFF. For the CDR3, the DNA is TGTGCCAGCAGCCCCGGACTCGGAAATGAGCAGTTCTTC. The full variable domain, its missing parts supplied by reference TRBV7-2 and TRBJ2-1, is GAGVSQSPSNKVTEKGKDVELRCDPISGHTALYWYRQSLGQGLEFLIYFQGNSAPDKSGLPSDRFSAERTGGSVSTLTIQRTQQEDSAVYLCASSPGLGNEQFFGPGTRLTVL.

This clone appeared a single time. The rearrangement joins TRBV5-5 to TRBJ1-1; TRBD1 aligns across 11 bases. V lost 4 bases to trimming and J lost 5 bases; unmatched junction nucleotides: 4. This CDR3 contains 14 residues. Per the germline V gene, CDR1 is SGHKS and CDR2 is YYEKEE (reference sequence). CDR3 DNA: TGTGCCAGCAGCCCGGGGACAGGGGGAACTGAAGCTTTCTTT. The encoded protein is CASSPGTGGTEAFF.

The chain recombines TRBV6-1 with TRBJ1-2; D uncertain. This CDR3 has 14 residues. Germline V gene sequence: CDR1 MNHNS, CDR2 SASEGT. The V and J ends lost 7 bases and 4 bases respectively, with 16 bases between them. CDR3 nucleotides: TGTGCCAGCATTAATACAGCCGCCATCTATGGCTACACCTTC. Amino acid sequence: CASINTAAIYGYTF.

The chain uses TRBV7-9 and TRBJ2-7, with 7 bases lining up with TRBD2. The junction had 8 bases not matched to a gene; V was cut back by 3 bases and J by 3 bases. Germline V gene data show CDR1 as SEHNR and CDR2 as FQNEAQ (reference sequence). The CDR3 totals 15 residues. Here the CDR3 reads CASSLATSAIYEQYF. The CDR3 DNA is TGTGCCAGCAGCTTGGCCACTAGCGCCATCTACGAGCAGTACTTC.

The CDR3 DNA reads TGTGCCAGCAGTTTACAGGGGGCTGGTGACTATGGCTACACCTTC. It yields the protein CASSLQGAGDYGYTF. The chain is built from TRBV25-1 and TRBJ1-2, with 9 positions matching TRBD1. This CDR3 spans 15 amino acids. V was pared by 5 bases and J by 3 bases, with 7 bases of the junction left unmatched. Germline CDR1 and CDR2: MGHDK and SYGVNS.

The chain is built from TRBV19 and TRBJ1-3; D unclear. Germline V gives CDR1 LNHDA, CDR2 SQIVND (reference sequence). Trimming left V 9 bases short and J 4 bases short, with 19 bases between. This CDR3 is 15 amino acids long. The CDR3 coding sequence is TGTGCCAGCCTACCCGGGAGAACCCCCGGAAACACCATATATTTT. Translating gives CASLPGRTPGNTIYF.

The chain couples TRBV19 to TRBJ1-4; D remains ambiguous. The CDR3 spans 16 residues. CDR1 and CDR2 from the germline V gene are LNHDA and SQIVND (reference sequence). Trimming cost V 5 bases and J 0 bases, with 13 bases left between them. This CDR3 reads CASSPRGTSTNEKLFF. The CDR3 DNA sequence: TGTGCCAGTAGTCCCCGGGGAACCTCAACTAATGAAAAACTGTTTTTT.

Here the CDR3 reads CASSPSTDTATNEKLFF. The CDR3 bases are TGTGCCAGCTCACCTTCGACAGATACTGCAACTAATGAAAAACTGTTTTTT. The chain carries TRBV18 and TRBJ1-4; maybe TRBD1 (5 bases). CDR1 and CDR2 (germline): KGHSH, LQKENI. This CDR3 contains 17 residues. Trimming removed 3 bases at V and 0 bases at J, with 14 bases between.

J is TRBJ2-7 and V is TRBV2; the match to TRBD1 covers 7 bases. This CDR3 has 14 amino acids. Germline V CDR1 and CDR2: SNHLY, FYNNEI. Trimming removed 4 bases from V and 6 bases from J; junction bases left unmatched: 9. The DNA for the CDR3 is TGTGCCAGCAGTGGCCTGACAGGGATCGGCGAGCAGTACTTC. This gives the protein CASSGLTGIGEQYF.

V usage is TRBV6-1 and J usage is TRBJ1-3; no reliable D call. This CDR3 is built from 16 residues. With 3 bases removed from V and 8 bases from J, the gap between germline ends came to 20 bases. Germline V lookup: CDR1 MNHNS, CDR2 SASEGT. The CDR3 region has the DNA TGTGCCAGCAGTGACCCTGGTGGCCTTACGGGAGACACCATATATTTT. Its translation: CASSDPGGLTGDTIYF.

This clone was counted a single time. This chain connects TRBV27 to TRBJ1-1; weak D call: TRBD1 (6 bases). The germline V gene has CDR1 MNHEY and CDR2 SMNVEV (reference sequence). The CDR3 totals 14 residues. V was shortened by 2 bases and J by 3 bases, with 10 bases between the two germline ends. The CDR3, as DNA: TGTGCCAGCAGTTTAAGTACAGGGTACACTGAAGCTTTCTTT. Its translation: CASSLSTGYTEAFF.

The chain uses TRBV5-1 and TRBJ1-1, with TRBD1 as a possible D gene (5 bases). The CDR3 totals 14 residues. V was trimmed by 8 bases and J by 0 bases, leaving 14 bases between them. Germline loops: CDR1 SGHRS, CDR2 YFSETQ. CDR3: CASYRTRMNTEAFF. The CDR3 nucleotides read TGCGCCAGTTACAGGACCCGCATGAACACTGAAGCTTTCTTT.

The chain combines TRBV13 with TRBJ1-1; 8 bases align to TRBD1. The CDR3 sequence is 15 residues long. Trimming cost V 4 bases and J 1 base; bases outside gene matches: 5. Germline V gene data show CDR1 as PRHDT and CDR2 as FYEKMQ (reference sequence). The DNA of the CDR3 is TGTGCCAGCAGCTCCCGGACAGGGAGGAACACTGAAGCTTTCTTT. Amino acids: CASSSRTGRNTEAFF.

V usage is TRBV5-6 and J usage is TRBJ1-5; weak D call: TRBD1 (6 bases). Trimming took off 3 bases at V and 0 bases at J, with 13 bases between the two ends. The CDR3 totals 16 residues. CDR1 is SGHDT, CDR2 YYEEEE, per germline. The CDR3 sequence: CASSYGQTTSNQPQHF. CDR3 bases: TGTGCCAGCAGCTACGGACAGACTACTAGCAATCAGCCCCAGCATTTT.

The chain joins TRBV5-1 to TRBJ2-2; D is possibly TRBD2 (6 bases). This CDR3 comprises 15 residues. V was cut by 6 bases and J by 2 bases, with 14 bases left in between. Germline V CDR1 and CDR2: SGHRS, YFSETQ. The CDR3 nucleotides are TGCGCCAGCACCACTGGAGGGCTTAACACCGGGGAGCTGTTTTTT. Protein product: CASTTGGLNTGELFF.